This T cell receptor beta chain was sequenced for a study of cytomegalovirus exposure and HLA in healthy donors. The study, taken as a whole, reports: Listed as cytomegalovirus-associated were 150 or so TCR beta chains. Being productive about 90% or about 30% of the time was typical of most TCR beta V segments in an earlier analysis. Researchers reportedly found TCR beta sequences accurately predicted most subjects' HLA-A and HLA-B alleles.

Looked up from germline, CDR1 is SGHNT and CDR2 is YYREEE (reference sequence). The trim removed 3 bases at V and 5 bases at J, leaving 5 bases unmatched. This CDR3 is built from 15 residues. In this sample, this clone turned up once. The antigen is not known. The PCR made use of 60 Vbeta and 13 Jbeta primers. Produced via immunoSEQ multiplex PCR; TCRdb's table is partial and in-frame only. The sample yields some 180,000 clones, about 80% seen once. The origin of this receptor is a man aged 40-50 years in good health and CMV-seropositive. The V call is TRBV5-4, the J call TRBJ2-2; 9 nucleotides agree with TRBD2. The sequenced sample was PBMCs. CDR3: CASSWGAGGTGELFF. The CDR3, as DNA: TGTGCCAGCAGCTGGGGGGCGGGGGGGACCGGGGAGCTGTTTTTT.